This T cell receptor (beta chain) was identified in a study of technical replicates of blood from several donors. Data came from immunoSEQ multiplex PCR; TCRdb stores just in-frame clones and leaves some out. The table lists 65,000 to 85,000 clones, around 90% of them singletons. The CDR3 spans 14 residues. Trimming removed 3 bases at V and 2 bases at J, with 10 bases between. Per germline, CDR1 SGHTA and CDR2 FQGNSA. V is TRBV7-2 and J is TRBJ1-2, with D maybe TRBD1 (6 bases). The sequenced sample consisted of T cells isolated from PBMCs. This clonotype was sampled from a human donor in good health. The CDR3: CASSLGTFNYGYTF. CDR3 sequence (DNA): TGTGCCAGCAGCTTGGGGACATTCAACTATGGCTACACCTTC.